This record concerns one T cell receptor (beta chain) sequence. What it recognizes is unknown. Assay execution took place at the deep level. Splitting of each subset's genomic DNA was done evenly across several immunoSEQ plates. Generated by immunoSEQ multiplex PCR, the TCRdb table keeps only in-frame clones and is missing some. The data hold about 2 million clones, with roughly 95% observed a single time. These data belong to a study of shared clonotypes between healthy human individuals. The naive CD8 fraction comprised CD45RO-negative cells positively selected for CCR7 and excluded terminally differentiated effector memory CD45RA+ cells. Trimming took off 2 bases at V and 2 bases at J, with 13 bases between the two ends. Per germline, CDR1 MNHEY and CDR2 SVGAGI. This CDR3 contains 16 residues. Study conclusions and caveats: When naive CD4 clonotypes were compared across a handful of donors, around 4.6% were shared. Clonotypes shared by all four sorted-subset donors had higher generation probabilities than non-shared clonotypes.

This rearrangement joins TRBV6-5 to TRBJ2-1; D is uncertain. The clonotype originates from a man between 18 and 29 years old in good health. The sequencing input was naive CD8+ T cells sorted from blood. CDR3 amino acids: CASSYAEAVTYNEQFF. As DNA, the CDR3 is TGTGCCAGCAGTTACGCCGAGGCGGTAACCTACAATGAGCAGTTCTTC.